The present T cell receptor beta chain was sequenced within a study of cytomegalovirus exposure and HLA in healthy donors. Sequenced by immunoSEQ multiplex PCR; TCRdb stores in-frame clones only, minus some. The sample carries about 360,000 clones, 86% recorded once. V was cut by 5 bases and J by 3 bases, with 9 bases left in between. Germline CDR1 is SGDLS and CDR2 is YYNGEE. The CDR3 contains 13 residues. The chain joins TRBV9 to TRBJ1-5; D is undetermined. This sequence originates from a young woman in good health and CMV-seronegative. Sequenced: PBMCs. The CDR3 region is CASSQALNQPQHF. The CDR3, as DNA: TGTGCCAGCAGTCAGGCCCTCAATCAGCCCCAGCATTTT.